This entry lists 17 T cell receptor beta chains sequenced from one sample in a study of blood T cell repertoires in COVID-19. Only in-frame clones appear in the TCRdb table, and some are missing; sequencing was by immunoSEQ multiplex PCR. The repertoire holds about 250,000 clones, with about four fifths as singletons. Sequences were obtained from peripheral blood. Receptors originate from a man between 50 and 59 years old with acute or convalescent COVID-19.

V is TRBV6-5 and J is TRBJ2-7; unclear D gene. V dropped 6 bases and J dropped 0 bases, with 12 bases sitting between them. The CDR3 sequence is 14 residues long. Germline V gene data show CDR1 as MNHEY and CDR2 as SVGAGI. Here the CDR3 DNA reads TGTGCCAGCAGGTTTGAGGCGAGCTCCTACGAGCAGTACTTC. Protein sequence: CASRFEASSYEQYF.

The V and J genes are TRBV7-8 and TRBJ2-7; TRBD2 is a possible D gene (5 bases). Trimming took 5 bases from V and 0 from J, leaving 17 bases between them. This CDR3 contains 16 residues. CDR1 and CDR2 from the germline V gene are SGHVS and FQNEAQ. CDR3: CASSPSAGGSSYEQYF. CDR3 nucleotides: TGTGCCAGCAGCCCCTCCGCTGGAGGCAGCTCCTACGAGCAGTACTTC. The full variable domain, its missing parts supplied by reference TRBV7-8 and TRBJ2-7, is GAGVSQSPRYKVAKRGQDVALRCDPISGHVSLFWYQQALGQGPEFLTYFQNEAQLDKSGLPSDRFFAERPEGSVSTLKIQRTQQEDSAVYLCASSPSAGGSSYEQYFGPGTRLTVT.

This clone has a handful of counts. This chain links TRBV12-3 or TRBV12-4 with TRBJ2-2; 7 nucleotides match TRBD2. The ends lost 10 bases at V and 8 bases at J; junction bases unmatched: 4. The CDR3 loop spans 11 amino acids. The CDR3 nucleotides are TGTGCCACCAGGGAGGGAGGGGAGCTGTTTTTT. Translation gives CATREGGELFF.

In its sample, this clone was seen a few times. V and J are TRBV29-1 and TRBJ1-2; perhaps TRBD1 as D (5 bases). V lost 3 bases to trimming and J lost 4 bases, with 15 bases between them. CDR1 is SQVTM, CDR2 ANQGSEA, per germline. The CDR3 sequence is 14 residues long. The CDR3 nucleotides read TGCAGCGTTGATAGGCGGGACCCTGGCTATGGCTACACCTTC. This encodes CSVDRRDPGYGYTF.

V usage is TRBV5-4 and J usage is TRBJ1-2; a weak D match, TRBD1 (5 bases). Germline loops: CDR1 SGHNT, CDR2 YYREEE (reference sequence). This CDR3 contains 14 residues. V was pared by 2 bases and J by 8 bases, with 16 bases between. The CDR3 nucleotides read TGTGCCAGCAGCTTAAAGGACAAATTGGGGGGCTACACCTTC. Amino acids: CASSLKDKLGGYTF.

This clone was seen only a few times. The J gene is TRBJ2-7, the V gene TRBV4-1; D unclear. This CDR3 comprises 12 residues. Germline-derived CDR1 and CDR2 are MGHRA and YSYEKL. Trimming removed 0 bases at V and 5 bases at J, with 5 bases between. The CDR3 loop reads CASSQDVHEQYF. CDR3 coding DNA: TGCGCCAGCAGCCAAGACGTCCACGAGCAGTACTTC.

In DNA form, the CDR3 reads TGTGCCAGCAGCCGTGGGCAGAATTCCTACAATGAGCAGTTCTTC. It yields the protein CASSRGQNSYNEQFF. The chain links TRBV13 to TRBJ2-1; no firm D call. Germline-derived CDR1 and CDR2 are PRHDT and FYEKMQ (reference sequence). Trimming cost V 5 bases and J 1 base, with 12 bases left between them. The CDR3 sequence is 15 residues long.

J is TRBJ2-1 and V is TRBV2, with 13 bases aligning to TRBD2. With V trimmed by 7 bases and J by 3 bases, 6 bases remained unmatched. This CDR3 is 16 amino acids long. Germline V lookup: CDR1 SNHLY, CDR2 FYNNEI. The CDR3 DNA is TGTGCCAGCATCGGGACTAGCGGGGACCACTACAATGAGCAGTTCTTC. It specifies CASIGTSGDHYNEQFF.

V is TRBV19 and J is TRBJ1-3; the match to TRBD1 covers 9 bases. The CDR3 totals 14 residues. Trimming cost V 5 bases and J 1 base; bases outside gene matches: 0. The V gene's germline CDR1 is LNHDA and CDR2 SQIVND (reference sequence). The CDR3 is CASSGQGSGNTIYF. CDR3 nucleotide sequence: TGTGCCAGTAGTGGACAGGGGTCTGGAAACACCATATATTTT.

The chain links TRBV7-8 to TRBJ2-3; 14 bases map to TRBD2. Germline values: CDR1 SGHVS, CDR2 FQNEAQ. V dropped 4 bases and J dropped 8; count of bases not matched to a gene: 2. The length of the CDR3 is 14 residues. CDR3 sequence (DNA): TGTGCCAGCAGCTCGGGACTAGCGGGAGTTACGCAGTATTTT. Translating gives CASSSGLAGVTQYF. The full variable domain, with the rest looked up from reference TRBV7-8 and TRBJ2-3, is GAGVSQSPRYKVAKRGQDVALRCDPISGHVSLFWYQQALGQGPEFLTYFQNEAQLDKSGLPSDRFFAERPEGSVSTLKIQRTQQEDSAVYLCASSSGLAGVTQYFGPGTRLTVL.

J is TRBJ2-1 and V is TRBV19; 11 bases are shared with TRBD2. In germline, CDR1 is LNHDA, CDR2 SQIVND (reference sequence). Unmatched junction bases numbered 10, after V lost 5 bases and J lost 7 bases. This CDR3 region has 16 residues. CDR3 coding DNA: TGTGCCAGTAGTTCCCGGGGGATAGCGGGAGGGAATGAGCAGTTCTTC. Its protein is CASSSRGIAGGNEQFF.

For the CDR3, the DNA is TGTGCCAGCAGTGAGTCTAGAGACAATGAGCAGTTCTTC. This gives the protein CASSESRDNEQFF. The rearrangement uses TRBV2 and TRBJ2-1; D unclear. CDR3 size: 13 residues. In germline, CDR1 is SNHLY, CDR2 FYNNEI. V dropped 3 bases and J dropped 5 bases, with 8 bases sitting between them.

This clone was detected a few times. The rearrangement uses TRBV7-9 and TRBJ1-2; a weak D match, TRBD1 (5 bases). The CDR3 is 15 residues long. CDR1 SEHNR and CDR2 FQNEAQ come from the germline V gene (reference sequence). Trimming cost V 1 base and J 0 bases, with 9 bases left between them. This CDR3 reads CASSLDLTANYGYTF. CDR3 nucleotides: TGTGCCAGCAGCTTAGATTTGACAGCTAACTATGGCTACACCTTC.

The gene calls are TRBV11-2 and TRBJ1-3; 10 nucleotides agree with TRBD1. In germline, CDR1 is SGHAT, CDR2 FQNNGV. The CDR3 runs to 15 residues. Trimming at V came to 5 bases and at J to 4 bases, leaving 5 bases not matched to a gene. The CDR3 nucleotides read TGTGCCAGCAGCACCGGGACAGGGGCAGGAAACACCATATATTTT. Its protein product is CASSTGTGAGNTIYF.

This clone was seen only a few times. The J gene is TRBJ2-1, the V gene TRBV15, with D uncertain. The germline V gene has CDR1 LNHNV and CDR2 YYDKDF (reference sequence). V was cut by 5 bases and J by 9 bases, with 8 bases left in between. The CDR3 has 11 residues. In DNA form, the CDR3 reads TGTGCCACCAGCGGCCCTGGTGAGCAGTTCTTC. Protein: CATSGPGEQFF.

The J gene is TRBJ2-7, the V gene TRBV2, with 8 bases lining up with TRBD2. The germline gives CDR1 SNHLY, CDR2 FYNNEI. There are 15 residues in the CDR3. The V segment lost 5 bases and the J segment 2 bases; nucleotides outside the gene matches: 8. The CDR3 nucleotides are TGTGCCAGCAGTCGGGGAACTAGCGGAACCTACGAGCAGTACTTC. Protein product: CASSRGTSGTYEQYF. Based on the CDR3 plus reference TRBV2 and TRBJ2-7, the full variable domain is EPEVTQTPSHQVTQMGQEVILRCVPISNHLYFYWYRQILGQKVEFLVSFYNNEISEKSEIFDDQFSVERPDGSNFTLKIRSTKLEDSAMYFCASSRGTSGTYEQYFGPGTRLTVT.

The rearrangement links TRBV7-2 to TRBJ1-2; tentative D call: TRBD1 (5 bases). The CDR3 has 14 amino acids. The V end lost 2 bases, the J end lost 6 bases, and 13 bases lay between the germline ends. CDR1 and CDR2 (germline): SGHTA, FQGNSA. The CDR3: CASSLQTAPDGYTF. The CDR3 region has the DNA TGTGCCAGCAGCTTACAGACAGCCCCAGATGGCTACACCTTC.